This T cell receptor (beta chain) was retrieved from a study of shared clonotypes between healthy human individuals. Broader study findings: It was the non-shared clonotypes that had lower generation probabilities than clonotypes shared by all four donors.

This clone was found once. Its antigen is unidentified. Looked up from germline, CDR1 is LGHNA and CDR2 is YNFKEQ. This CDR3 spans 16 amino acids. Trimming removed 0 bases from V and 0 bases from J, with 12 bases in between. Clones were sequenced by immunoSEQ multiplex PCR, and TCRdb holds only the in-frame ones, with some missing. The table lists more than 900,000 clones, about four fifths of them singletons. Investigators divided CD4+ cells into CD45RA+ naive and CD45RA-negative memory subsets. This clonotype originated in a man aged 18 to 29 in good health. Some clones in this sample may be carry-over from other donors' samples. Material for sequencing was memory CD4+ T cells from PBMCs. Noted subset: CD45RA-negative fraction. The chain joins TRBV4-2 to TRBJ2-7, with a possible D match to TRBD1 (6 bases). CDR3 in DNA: TGTGCCAGCAGCCAAGACGCTGGGGGCCTCTCCTACGAGCAGTACTTC. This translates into CASSQDAGGLSYEQYF.